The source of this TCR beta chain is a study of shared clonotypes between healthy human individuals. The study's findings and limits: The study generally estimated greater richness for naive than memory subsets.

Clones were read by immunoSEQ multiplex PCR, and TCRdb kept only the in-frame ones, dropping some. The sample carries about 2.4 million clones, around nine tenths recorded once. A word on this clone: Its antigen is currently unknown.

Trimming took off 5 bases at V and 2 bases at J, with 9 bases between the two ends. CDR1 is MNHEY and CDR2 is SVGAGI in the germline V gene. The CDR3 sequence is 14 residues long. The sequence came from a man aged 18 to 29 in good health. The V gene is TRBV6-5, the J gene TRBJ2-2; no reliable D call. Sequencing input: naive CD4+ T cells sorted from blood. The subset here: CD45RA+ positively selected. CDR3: CASSTPTNTGELFF. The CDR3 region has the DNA TGTGCCAGCAGTACGCCGACAAACACCGGGGAGCTGTTTTTT.